This TCR beta chain was sequenced for a study of blood T cell repertoires in COVID-19. This clone was seen only once. Method: immunoSEQ multiplex PCR; TCRdb's copy keeps in-frame clones and lacks some. The data contain under 450,000 clones, around 87% of them seen just once; the ten biggest clones take up about 1.5%. There are 13 residues in the CDR3. Germline-derived CDR1 and CDR2 are GTSNPN and SVGIG (reference sequence). Trimming removed 3 bases at V and 7 bases at J, with 15 bases between. This sequence was found in a man aged 30 to 39 who had recovered from COVID-19. Source material: PBMCs or T cells enriched from blood (not recorded which). V and J are TRBV30 and TRBJ1-2, with D tentatively TRBD1 (6 bases). The CDR3 loop reads CAWSPQGNGGYTF. CDR3 DNA sequence: TGTGCCTGGAGCCCCCAGGGGAACGGTGGCTACACCTTC.